This T cell receptor (beta chain) was sequenced during a study of blood T cell repertoires in COVID-19. Across the whole study: Italy, Spain and the United States were the sources of the convalescent and acute COVID-19 samples. Sources were T cells, B-cell-depleted T cells, or PBMCs; the material itself was cDNA or gDNA.

The Seattle patients, enrolled during active infection, were followed longitudinally. How the authors handled the data: Reference gene primer amplification gave estimated nucleated cell counts. Assay: immunoSEQ multiplex PCR; the TCRdb copy retains only in-frame clones and omits some. V, J and clone size derive from that table, while D and trimming were established from the DNA sequence. The sample lists approximately 200,000 clones; 90% to 95% were seen once. This TCR was sampled from a man under 40 with COVID-19, enrolled during active disease. The sequenced sample was peripheral blood.

This CDR3 reads CASSLVRSSGANVLTF. In nucleotides, the CDR3 is TGTGCCAGCAGCTTGGTTCGGTCCTCTGGGGCCAACGTCCTGACTTTC. V gene TRBV5-4 combines with J gene TRBJ2-6; D ambiguous. V gave up 0 bases and J gave up 0 bases, with 7 bases separating them. From germline, CDR1 is SGHNT and CDR2 YYREEE (reference sequence). The CDR3 consists of 16 residues.